These 7 T cell receptor beta chains originate from one sample sequenced in a study of blood T cells in healthy people across ages (dated by TCRdb to the mid-2010s). Libraries came from 5' RACE. Instrument on record: Illumina HiSeq 2500. A second roughly 7 to 11 cycle PCR used a sample-barcoded 5' primer and a J-beta primer mix. TCRdb itself trimmed the public reads at Q25 with fastp, ran MiXCR and retained productive beta chains. Rows merge per CDR3 protein into single entries with the most common DNA and genes. The sample has about 670,000 distinct CDR3 sequences on record, less than 45% of them singletons. The ten largest account for about 32% of the sample. Input material: blood. These receptors all stem from a man of 80 years or more in good health.

V usage is TRBV6-2 or TRBV6-3 and J usage is TRBJ2-5; 10 bases line up with TRBD2. Germline loops: CDR1 MNHEY, CDR2 SVGEGT. With 5 bases clipped from V and 11 bases from J, the junction kept 14 bases outside the gene matches. The CDR3 runs 15 residues. The CDR3 nucleotides are TGTGCCAGCAGTCCCCTAGCGGGGGTGACCAATGAGCAGTACTTC. This encodes CASSPLAGVTNEQYF.

The chain links TRBV20-1 to TRBJ2-1; 12 bases are shared with TRBD2. Germline-derived CDR1 and CDR2 are DFQATT and SNEGSKA (reference sequence). The J segment lost 4 bases and the V segment lost 0 bases, leaving 7 bases of the junction unmatched. CDR3 size: 17 residues. The CDR3 spells CSARDQATSGGYNEQFF. CDR3 bases: TGCAGTGCTAGAGATCAGGCGACTAGCGGGGGTTACAATGAGCAGTTCTTC.

This clonotype was observed a few times. This chain uses TRBV18 with TRBJ2-1; D could derive from TRBD1 or TRBD2 (5 bases each). The J call may be faulty, since TRBJ2-7 better matches the DNA end. The CDR3 runs 16 residues. Germline CDR1 is KGHSH and CDR2 is LQKENI. CDR3 region: CASSPRTGGTYNEQYF. DNA of the CDR3: TGTGCCAGCTCACCAAGAACAGGAGGAACCTACAATGAGCAGTACTTC.

This chain uses TRBV4-2 with TRBJ2-5; 8 bases line up with TRBD2. Trimming took 5 bases from V and 11 from J; bases not matched to a gene: 16. The CDR3 is 15 amino acids. In germline, CDR1 is LGHNA, CDR2 YNFKEQ. CDR3 residues: CASSKGAGGGLEQYF. CDR3 DNA: TGTGCCAGCAGCAAAGGGGCGGGAGGTGGACTTGAGCAGTACTTC.

This clonotype was recorded at least ten times. V usage is TRBV7-3 and J usage is TRBJ2-6, with D uncertain. This CDR3 has 15 amino acids. CDR1 and CDR2 (germline): SGHTA, FQGTGA. The ends were cut back, 5 bases at V and 1 base at J, with 9 bases in the middle. CDR3: CASSLGRSGANVLTF. The CDR3 nucleotides are TGTGCCAGCAGCCTCGGGCGTTCTGGGGCCAACGTCCTGACTTTC.

J is TRBJ1-1 and V is TRBV7-2; D is possibly TRBD1 (5 bases). The CDR3 runs 13 residues. CDR1 and CDR2 (germline): SGHTA, FQGNSA. V gave up 7 bases and J gave up 5 bases, with 14 bases separating them. Here the CDR3 reads CASTKRKGTEAFF. In DNA form, the CDR3 reads TGTGCCAGCACCAAGAGGAAGGGGACTGAAGCTTTCTTT.

This sequence joins TRBV27 and TRBJ1-2, with D possibly being TRBD1 (6 bases). The CDR3 loop spans 14 amino acids. Looked up from germline, CDR1 is MNHEY and CDR2 is SMNVEV (reference sequence). Trimming removed 6 bases at V and 7 bases at J, with 18 bases between. This CDR3 reads CASRPASGVGGYTF. For the CDR3, the DNA is TGTGCCAGCAGACCAGCCTCAGGGGTGGGTGGCTACACCTTC.